A selection of T cell receptor beta chains follows, all from one sample in a study of control samples from healthy donors and cancer patients. Clones were sequenced by immunoSEQ multiplex PCR, and TCRdb holds only the in-frame ones, with some missing. The sample records about 51,000 clones, 88% being singletons. Sequenced material: PBMCs. The origin of the receptors is a man over 45 with head and neck cancer. Each CDR3 is given without its conserved first and last residue. Rows give clone size only sometimes, using once, few, many, or a class for an expanded clone.

.	TRBV15	TRBJ1-5	ATSREFGGKPQH
.	TRBV4-1	TRBJ2-7	ASSQGQGGSYEQY
.	TRBV4-3	TRBJ2-5	ASSQDLTTGEHEETQY
.	TRBV19	TRBJ2-3	ASSAERLAVPDTQY
.	TRBV7-6	TRBJ2-7	ASSLEQGYEQY
.	TRBV19	TRBJ2-7	ASSAQRVAYEQY
.	TRBV28	TRBJ1-6	ASSSGSPLH
few	TRBV7-2	TRBJ1-3	ASSPPGSGNTIY
.	TRBV11-3	TRBJ1-6	ASSAGGVGSPLH
.	TRBV5-4	TRBJ2-7	ASSFRVTGSYEQY
.	TRBV7-6	TRBJ2-7	ASSFGGTDEQY
.	TRBV27	TRBJ2-7	ASRGITGGAYEQY
.	TRBV10-2	TRBJ2-2	ASSSGRSTGELF
.	TRBV3-1/TRBV3-2	TRBJ1-3	ASGTDGNTIY
once	TRBV29-1	TRBJ1-2	SVEGQSGYGYT
.	TRBV2	TRBJ2-1	ASSDSDGQQF
.	TRBV6-5	TRBJ1-6	ASSYGGLRDSPLH
.	TRBV3-1/TRBV3-2	TRBJ2-6	ASSQGGSGANVLT
.	TRBV28	TRBJ2-1	ASSLTSGRGNEQF
.	TRBV2	TRBJ1-5	ASSEVRGSQPQH
.	TRBV19	TRBJ1-5	ASSIGGGQGWDQPQH
.	TRBV6-1	TRBJ2-1	ASSEGPYNEQF